This T cell receptor beta chain was obtained from a study of regulatory T cells in long-lasting Graves disease. Study-wide results and limits: When disease was persistent, TRBV28, TRBJ1-2 and TRBJ2-5 were the favored segments. Persistent Graves' patients showed less TCR diversity than newly diagnosed ones.

Trimming cost V 4 bases and J 1 base, with 11 bases left between them. The CDR3 has 14 residues. CDR1 is SGHKS and CDR2 is YYEKEE in the germline V gene (reference sequence). Both iRepertoire HTBI primers and Arm-PCR of CDR3 regions were used to build the TCR beta libraries. TCRdb ran MiXCR on the multiplex PCR reads and lists one entry per CDR3 protein. The sample includes about 370,000 distinct CDR3 sequences, about a sixth of them seen just once. Indicated time point: newly diagnosed GD, antithyroid drugs for less than 3 months. The TCR library was made from RNA that had been extracted from PBMCs in TRIzol. By American Thyroid Association guidelines, Graves' disease was diagnosed in the cohort. With regard to this clonotype: Antigen unknown.

This sequence was found in a female donor with Graves disease. The V call is TRBV5-5, the J call TRBJ1-1; D is unclear. The sequenced sample was peripheral blood mononuclear cells (PBMCs), obtained at new diagnosis, from a patient treated with antithyroid drugs. The CDR3 sequence: CASSPLGSNTEAFF. The CDR3 nucleotides are TGTGCCAGCAGCCCCCTGGGTTCGAACACTGAAGCTTTCTTT.